Listed below are T cell receptor beta chains from one sample, sequenced in a study of shared clonotypes between healthy human individuals. Assay: immunoSEQ multiplex PCR; the TCRdb copy retains only in-frame clones and omits some. The sample lists 2 million to 2.5 million clones; about 94% were seen once. The sample taken for sequencing was naive CD4+ T cells sorted from blood. These receptors all stem from a man between 18 and 29 years old in good health. CDR3s include the opening cysteine and the closing phenylalanine or tryptophan. The D gene is left open where the match is weak.

V	J	D	DNA	CDR3
TRBV4-1	TRBJ1-1	NA	TGCGCCAGCAGCCAAGGGCAATGGGTTGAAGCTTTCTTT	CASSQGQWVEAFF
TRBV9	TRBJ2-7	TRBD2	TGTGCCAGCAGCGCTGGGACTAGCGGGAGTTTCTACGAGCAGTACTTC	CASSAGTSGSFYEQYF
TRBV7-9	TRBJ1-6	TRBD1	TGTGCCAGCACCCCGGGACAGGGCAACAATTCACCCCTCCACTTT	CASTPGQGNNSPLHF
TRBV25-1	TRBJ2-3	NA	TGTGCCAGCAGTGAGGGGACGGGCAGCACAGATACGCAGTATTTT	CASSEGTGSTDTQYF
TRBV29-1	TRBJ2-3	NA	TGCAGCGTCGGCCACGGGGCTCTCGCAGATACGCAGTATTTT	CSVGHGALADTQYF
TRBV30	TRBJ2-3	NA	TGTGCCTGGAAACAGGCAGATACGCAGTATTTT	CAWKQADTQYF
TRBV4-1	TRBJ2-7	NA	TGCGCCAGCAGCCAAGAACGGGCCAGCTCCTACGAGCAGTACTTC	CASSQERASSYEQYF
TRBV10-3	TRBJ2-1	NA	TGTGCCATCAGTGATTGGGCAGGTTTATACAATGAGCAGTTCTTC	CAISDWAGLYNEQFF
TRBV2	TRBJ1-5	NA	TGTGCCAGCAATATTAACAGGGAAGGGCAGCCCCAGCATTTT	CASNINREGQPQHF
TRBV5-4	TRBJ2-1	NA	TGTGCCAGCAGCTTTGTAGCTAACAATGAGCAGTTCTTC	CASSFVANNEQFF
TRBV2	TRBJ2-5	NA	TGTGCCAGCAGTGTCGACAGGTCACAGACCCAGTACTTC	CASSVDRSQTQYF
TRBV18	TRBJ1-1	NA	TGTGCCAGCTCACCAACAGGTATGGAAGCTTTCTTT	CASSPTGMEAFF
TRBV19	TRBJ1-5	TRBD1	TGTGCCAGTAATTCAGGGGGCAGGGGCGGTTTGATACAGCCCCAGCATTTT	CASNSGGRGGLIQPQHF
TRBV11-2	TRBJ2-4	TRBD1	TGTGCCAGCAGCATGGGACAGGGGGCGGGCGAAAACATTCAGTACTTC	CASSMGQGAGENIQYF
TRBV5-1	TRBJ2-2	NA	TGCGCCAGCAGCTTGGGGCGGGTTGACACCGGGGAGCTGTTTTTT	CASSLGRVDTGELFF
TRBV18	TRBJ2-1	TRBD2	TGTGCCAGCTCACCACCTAGCGGGGGGCTTATTGAGCAGTTCTTC	CASSPPSGGLIEQFF
TRBV21-1	TRBJ1-2	NA	TGTGCCAGCAGGGGGGCTCGGAGCAACTATGGCTACACCTTC	CASRGARSNYGYTF
TRBV5-1	TRBJ2-1	TRBD1	TGCGCCAGCAGCTTGTGGGGACAGCAAAACAATGAGCAGTTCTTC	CASSLWGQQNNEQFF
TRBV2	TRBJ1-6	NA	TGTGCGACCAACGGGGTCGAAAATTCACCCCTCCACTTT	CATNGVENSPLHF
TRBV7-2	TRBJ1-1	NA	TGTGCCAGCAGCCCGAGGGGGGGGACTGAAGCTTTCTTT	CASSPRGGTEAFF